This entry lists 21 T cell receptor beta chains sequenced from one sample in a study of T cells expressing NK-cell markers. TCRdb re-called the 5' RACE reads; one entry per CDR3 protein, DNA not given. This table lists about 550,000 distinct CDR3 sequences. Sequencing was performed on blood T cells: a sorted CD56 or NKG2C T cell subset, CD4+ or CD8+ T cells, or bulk PBMC T cells (not recorded which). The receptor source for this set is a young man in good health.

CDR3 loop: CSAYSGEGGPDTQYF. This sequence joins TRBV20-1 and TRBJ2-3; there is no DNA to check the TCRdb D call of TRBD2. Germline V gene data show CDR1 as DFQATT and CDR2 as SNEGSKA (reference sequence). This CDR3 has 15 amino acids.

The rearrangement links TRBV2 to TRBJ2-2. CDR3 length: 12 residues. The germline V gene has CDR1 SNHLY and CDR2 FYNNEI. CDR3 in amino acids: CASNGLGGELFF.

The chain has TRBV11-2 and TRBJ2-1; checking the TCRdb D call of TRBD2 is not possible without DNA. The CDR3 consists of 18 residues. The germline gives CDR1 SGHAT, CDR2 FQNNGV. The CDR3: CASSFGTRAGASYNEQFF.

The genes are TRBV2 and TRBJ2-5; TCRdb names TRBD2, which stays unverified in the absence of DNA. The CDR3 spans 14 residues. Germline CDR1 reads SNHLY; CDR2 reads FYNNEI. Here the CDR3 reads CASSVGLATETQYF.

The rearrangement uses TRBV29-1 and TRBJ2-5; without DNA, the TCRdb call of TRBD1 cannot be checked. CDR1 is SQVTM, CDR2 ANQGSEA, per germline. The CDR3 runs to 13 residues. The CDR3 loop reads CSVRDRGQETQYF.

The gene calls are TRBV9 and TRBJ2-3. The length of the CDR3 is 15 residues. The germline V gene has CDR1 SGDLS and CDR2 YYNGEE. This CDR3 reads CASSLVETSTDTQYF.

J is TRBJ2-3 and V is TRBV29-1. Germline CDR1 SQVTM, CDR2 ANQGSEA. This CDR3 is built from 14 residues. The CDR3 region is CSAAGGIPTDTQYF.

The chain uses TRBV6-2 or TRBV6-3 and TRBJ2-2; TCRdb's D call, TRBD1, is unchecked because there is no DNA. There are 18 residues in the CDR3. Germline assignment: CDR1 MNHEY and CDR2 SVGEGT. The CDR3 sequence: CASSYSGQGRPRAGELFF.

This chain links TRBV6-5 with TRBJ2-2. There are 17 residues in the CDR3. Germline V lookup: CDR1 MNHEY, CDR2 SVGAGI. The CDR3: CASSYPTVGANTGELFF.

The chain uses TRBV7-8 and TRBJ2-5; TCRdb reports TRBD1, a call that lacks DNA to check it against. Per the germline V gene, CDR1 is SGHVS and CDR2 is FQNEAQ. This CDR3 is built from 15 residues. CDR3: CASSWPRDNQETQYF.

The chain carries TRBV10-2 and TRBJ1-6. Germline loops: CDR1 WSHSY, CDR2 SAAADI. This CDR3 region has 12 residues. The CDR3 is CASSDLGGPLHF.

V gene TRBV11-1 combines with J gene TRBJ1-4. The CDR3 covers 18 residues. The V gene's germline CDR1 is SGHAT and CDR2 FQDESV (reference sequence). CDR3 in amino acids: CASSLAGPRDPANEKLFF. The full variable domain, with the rest looked up from reference TRBV11-1 and TRBJ1-4, is EAEVAQSPRYKITEKSQAVAFWCDPISGHATLYWYRQILGQGPELLVQFQDESVVDDSQLPKDRFSAERLKGVDSTLKIQPAELGDSAMYLCASSLAGPRDPANEKLFFGSGTQLSVL.

The CDR3 sequence: CASSSPGGHSYEQYF. V usage is TRBV28 and J usage is TRBJ2-7; TCRdb names TRBD1, which stays unverified in the absence of DNA. CDR1 and CDR2 (germline): MDHEN, SYDVKM. The CDR3 runs to 15 residues.

V and J are TRBV28 and TRBJ2-7; TCRdb selects TRBD2, and the lack of DNA leaves this call unchecked. This CDR3 comprises 14 residues. CDR1 and CDR2 (germline): MDHEN, SYDVKM. The CDR3 loop is CASSVEVQRNEQYF.

This chain joins TRBV6-6 and TRBJ2-1. The CDR3 runs 13 residues. The germline gives CDR1 MNHNY, CDR2 SVGAGI (reference sequence). CDR3 region: CASSYVGYNEQFF.

This CDR3 is CASSLDRAEIDTQYF. This chain joins TRBV28 and TRBJ2-3; TCRdb picks TRBD1, but there is no DNA to check that call. The germline V gene encodes CDR1 MDHEN and CDR2 SYDVKM. The CDR3 has 15 amino acids.

The chain joins TRBV29-1 to TRBJ2-7; the TCRdb call, TRBD2, lacks DNA for checking. Germline CDR1 is SQVTM and CDR2 is ANQGSEA. The CDR3 consists of 16 residues. The CDR3 loop is CSVGGLAGGHGNEQYF.

The J gene is TRBJ1-1, the V gene TRBV19. CDR1 and CDR2 from the germline V gene are LNHDA and SQIVND (reference sequence). This CDR3 has 13 amino acids. The CDR3 reads CASQAEMNTEAFF. Complete variable domain (other parts from reference TRBV19 and TRBJ1-1): DGGITQSPKYLFRKEGQNVTLSCEQNLNHDAMYWYRQDPGQGLRLIYYSQIVNDFQKGDIAEGYSVSREKKESFPLTVTSAQKNPTAFYLCASQAEMNTEAFFGQGTRLTVV.

This rearrangement joins TRBV25-1 to TRBJ2-1; TCRdb outputs TRBD1, but without DNA this stays unchecked. CDR1 is MGHDK and CDR2 is SYGVNS in the germline V gene. The CDR3 loop spans 14 amino acids. The CDR3 sequence: CASSVGAGRAEQFF.

The chain employs TRBV14 and TRBJ2-3; TCRdb's D call, TRBD1, is unchecked because there is no DNA. In germline, CDR1 is SGHDN, CDR2 FVKESK. CDR3 length: 16 amino acids. The CDR3 loop reads CASSQAFEAPTDTQYF.

The V call is TRBV12-3 or TRBV12-4, the J call TRBJ2-3; TCRdb picks TRBD2, but there is no DNA to check that call. This CDR3 has 15 amino acids. The CDR3 reads CASSFLTTHSDTQYF.